Each of the 32 T cell receptor beta chains below was sequenced from the same sample in a study of CD8+ T cells in alopecia areata. RNA, once extracted, was reverse transcribed into cDNA for use as the sequencing template. Using immunoSEQ multiplex PCR, the repertoire was profiled, and TCRdb retains in-frame clones only, with some absent. The sample carries about 210,000 clones, roughly two fifths recorded once. Specified treatment: oral pan-JAK inhibitor, 5-10 mg twice daily. The sample was CD4+ T cells sorted from blood, taken at approximately week 30, from a patient treated with tofacitinib. Receptors originate from a human donor with alopecia areata.

V is TRBV27 and J is TRBJ1-1; maybe TRBD1 (6 bases). The germline CDR1 and CDR2 sequences are MNHEY and SMNVEV (reference sequence). Trimming removed 1 base at V and 7 bases at J, with 13 bases between. The CDR3 consists of 14 residues. CDR3: CASSLLIGQSEAFF. The CDR3 DNA sequence: TGTGCCAGCAGTTTATTAATAGGACAGAGTGAAGCTTTCTTT.

The chain employs TRBV2 and TRBJ1-5; D perhaps matches TRBD1 (5 bases). Germline V gene data show CDR1 as SNHLY and CDR2 as FYNNEI. This CDR3 is built from 14 residues. V dropped 1 base and J dropped 9 bases, with 13 bases sitting between them. The CDR3: CASSEERGLRPQHF. In nucleotides, the CDR3 is TGTGCCAGCAGTGAAGAAAGGGGATTGAGGCCCCAGCATTTT.

This sequence joins TRBV29-1 and TRBJ1-1; unclear D gene. Germline V gene sequence: CDR1 SQVTM, CDR2 ANQGSEA. The CDR3 is 12 residues long. Trimming cost V 7 bases and J 4 bases, with 13 bases left between them. CDR3 nucleotides: TGCAGCGCTCTAACAGTGCTCACTGAAGCTTTCTTT. Translated: CSALTVLTEAFF. The full variable domain, in which reference TRBV29-1 and TRBJ1-1 provide the parts outside the CDR3, is SAVISQKPSRDICQRGTSLTIQCQVDSQVTMMFWYRQQPGQSLTLIATANQGSEATYESGFVIDKFPISRPNLTFSTLTVSNMSPEDSSIYLCSALTVLTEAFFGQGTRLTVV.

This chain links TRBV4-1 with TRBJ2-7; 8 positions agree with TRBD1. The CDR3 consists of 14 residues. Germline V gene sequence: CDR1 MGHRA, CDR2 YSYEKL. Trimming removed 1 base from V and 3 bases from J; junction bases left unmatched: 2. This CDR3 is CASSQGDRSYEQYF. The CDR3 DNA reads TGCGCCAGCAGCCAAGGGGACAGGAGCTACGAGCAGTACTTC.

J is TRBJ1-6 and V is TRBV5-1; 11 bases agree with TRBD1. Germline V gives CDR1 SGHRS, CDR2 YFSETQ. This CDR3 is built from 15 residues. V shed 4 bases and J 9 bases; nucleotides not matched to a gene: 6. The CDR3, as DNA: TGCGCCAGCAGCGCCAGGGACAGGGGGTTTTCACCCCTCCACTTT. Translated, it gives CASSARDRGFSPLHF.

The chain joins TRBV30 to TRBJ1-3, with 8 nucleotides matching TRBD1. The germline CDR1 and CDR2 sequences are GTSNPN and SVGIG (reference sequence). V lost 2 bases and J lost 0; bases outside the gene matches: 6. The CDR3 runs to 16 residues. The CDR3 bases are TGTGCCTGGAGTTGGACAGGGAACCTCTCTGGAAACACCATATATTTT. Translation: CAWSWTGNLSGNTIYF.

The chain couples TRBV2 to TRBJ1-2; TRBD1 aligns across 7 bases. The CDR3 length is 14 residues. Trimming at V came to 7 bases and at J to 4 bases, leaving 9 bases not matched to a gene. The germline V gene has CDR1 SNHLY and CDR2 FYNNEI. The CDR3 here is CASTGTANIYGYTF. CDR3 in DNA: TGTGCCAGCACTGGGACAGCAAATATCTATGGCTACACCTTC.

The chain employs TRBV30 and TRBJ1-6; D is possibly TRBD1 (6 bases). In germline, CDR1 is GTSNPN, CDR2 SVGIG (reference sequence). The CDR3 runs to 15 residues. V lost 3 bases to trimming and J lost 7 bases, with 16 bases between them. In DNA, the CDR3 is TGTGCCTGGAGGTACGACGGGGGGGGCAATTCACCCCTCCACTTT. It is translated as CAWRYDGGGNSPLHF.

This clone was picked up a small number of times. This chain connects TRBV11-2 to TRBJ2-1, with D possibly TRBD2 on 5 matching bases. The V and J ends lost 1 base and 9 bases respectively, with 13 bases between them. The V gene's germline CDR1 is SGHAT and CDR2 FQNNGV. CDR3 length: 14 amino acids. The CDR3 DNA reads as TGTGCCAGCAGCTTAGGCTGGCGGAGCGGTGAGCAGTTCTTC. It translates to CASSLGWRSGEQFF.

The DNA for the CDR3 is TGTGCCAGCAGCCCTCGGACGCCTAGCGGTCGACCCAGGGAGCTGTTTTTT. This gives the protein CASSPRTPSGRPRELFF. V is TRBV7-8 and J is TRBJ2-2; TRBD2 matches 7 bases. The germline gives CDR1 SGHVS, CDR2 FQNEAQ. CDR3 size: 17 residues. Trimming removed 5 bases from V and 9 bases from J; junction bases left unmatched: 18.

A remark on this clone: This same CDR3 is encoded by further DNA sequences in the sample. The V gene is TRBV19, the J gene TRBJ1-1; D gene ambiguous. The germline gives CDR1 LNHDA, CDR2 SQIVND (reference sequence). This CDR3 region has 14 residues. Trimming cost V 3 bases and J 0 bases, with 8 bases left between them. The CDR3: CASSIGRLNTEAFF. The CDR3 nucleotides are TGTGCCAGTAGTATTGGGCGTTTGAACACTGAAGCTTTCTTT.

This chain links TRBV19 with TRBJ2-1; the D gene is possibly TRBD1 (6 bases). Trimming left V 9 bases short and J 3 bases short, with 15 bases between. Germline values: CDR1 LNHDA, CDR2 SQIVND (reference sequence). This CDR3 contains 14 residues. The CDR3: CASCAGTSYNEQFF. Here the CDR3 DNA reads TGTGCCAGCTGTGCCGGGACAAGCTACAATGAGCAGTTCTTC.

The sample holds a few counts of this clone. This chain links TRBV28 with TRBJ2-2, with TRBD2 matching over 8 bases. V was pared by 1 base and J by 1 base, with 2 bases of the junction left unmatched. The CDR3 extends over 16 amino acids. CDR1 is MDHEN, CDR2 SYDVKM, per germline. CDR3 DNA sequence: TGTGCCAGCAGTTTATCCAGCGGGAGGAACACCGGGGAGCTGTTTTTT. Its protein product is CASSLSSGRNTGELFF.

This clone was seen a few times. This sequence joins TRBV30 and TRBJ2-1, with D possibly matching TRBD2 (6 bases). Trimming took off 3 bases at V and 8 bases at J, with 20 bases between the two ends. The CDR3 is 15 amino acids. Looked up from germline, CDR1 is GTSNPN and CDR2 is SVGIG (reference sequence). Here the CDR3 reads CAWRSPRRDRDEQFF. CDR3 nucleotide sequence: TGTGCCTGGAGGTCCCCGCGGCGGGATAGGGATGAGCAGTTCTTC. Together with reference TRBV30 and TRBJ2-1, the CDR3 gives the full variable domain: SQTIHQWPATLVQPVGSPLSLECTVEGTSNPNLYWYRQAAGRGLQLLFYSVGIGQISSEVPQNLSASRPQDRQFILSSKKLLLSDSGFYLCAWRSPRRDRDEQFFGPGTRLTVL.

This clone was detected a few times. This chain connects TRBV29-1 to TRBJ1-4; 10 positions agree with TRBD1. CDR3 length equals 13 residues. The germline CDR1 and CDR2 sequences are SQVTM and ANQGSEA. V lost 6 bases, J lost 5 bases, and 3 bases stayed unmatched. CDR3 in amino acids: CSVGDRGNEKLFF. The CDR3 nucleotides read TGCAGCGTGGGGGACAGGGGAAATGAAAAACTGTTTTTT.

V usage is TRBV11-1 and J usage is TRBJ2-7, with D possibly TRBD2 on 5 matching bases. Germline V lookup: CDR1 SGHAT, CDR2 FQDESV (reference sequence). V was trimmed by 5 bases and J by 6 bases, leaving 17 bases between them. The CDR3 consists of 14 residues. The CDR3 region has the DNA TGTGCCAGCAGCGATTCCCCCCAGAGGGTCGAGCAGTACTTC. This translates into CASSDSPQRVEQYF.

The gene calls are TRBV6-5 and TRBJ1-5; D not resolved. The CDR3 sequence is 13 residues long. Germline CDR1 is MNHEY and CDR2 is SVGAGI. V was trimmed by 5 bases and J by 5 bases, leaving 10 bases between them. In DNA form, the CDR3 reads TGTGCCAGCAGTGGTCGGTTCGATCAGCCCCAGCATTTT. The encoded protein is CASSGRFDQPQHF.

The CDR3 sequence is CAWSATGETQYF. DNA of the CDR3: TGTGCCTGGAGTGCGACGGGGGAGACCCAGTACTTC. The J gene is TRBJ2-5, the V gene TRBV30, with D tentatively TRBD2 (5 bases). This CDR3 region has 12 residues. V gave up 1 base and J gave up 5 bases, with 8 bases separating them. Germline values: CDR1 GTSNPN, CDR2 SVGIG (reference sequence).

This chain joins TRBV19 and TRBJ2-7, with TRBD2 identical over 14 bases. The CDR3 covers 16 residues. Germline V gives CDR1 LNHDA, CDR2 SQIVND (reference sequence). V trimming: 5 bases; J trimming: 5 bases; junction bases outside the gene matches: 8. The chain's CDR3 is CASSARLAGGFNEQYF. The CDR3 DNA reads as TGTGCCAGTAGTGCCAGACTAGCGGGAGGGTTCAACGAGCAGTACTTC.

The V call is TRBV6-5, the J call TRBJ2-1, with a tentative D call TRBD2 (5 bases). Germline CDR1 is MNHEY and CDR2 is SVGAGI. The CDR3 is 12 amino acids. The ends were cut back, 5 bases at V and 9 bases at J, with 11 bases in the middle. The CDR3 is CASSLLGSEQFF. The CDR3, as DNA: TGTGCCAGCAGTCTCCTTGGGAGTGAGCAGTTCTTC.

In its sample, this clone was seen a few times. This chain joins TRBV25-1 and TRBJ2-1; D could derive from TRBD1 or TRBD2 (5 bases each). V was clipped by 6 bases and J by 7 bases, with 19 bases between them. This CDR3 has 15 residues. The germline V gene has CDR1 MGHDK and CDR2 SYGVNS. In DNA form, the CDR3 reads TGTGCCAGCAGAGGGACGCCATTCCCACGGAATGAGCAGTTCTTC. Its protein is CASRGTPFPRNEQFF. Full variable domain (rest looked up from reference TRBV25-1 and TRBJ2-1): EADIYQTPRYLVIGTGKKITLECSQTMGHDKMYWYQQDPGMELHLIHYSYGVNSTEKGDLSSESTVSRIRTEHFPLTLESARPSHTSQYLCASRGTPFPRNEQFFGPGTRLTVL.

The genes are TRBV6-5 and TRBJ2-3, with D perhaps TRBD1 (6 bases). CDR1 is MNHEY, CDR2 SVGAGI, per germline. This CDR3 comprises 13 residues. V was pared by 8 bases and J by 4 bases, with 13 bases between. The CDR3 bases are TGTGCCAGCCGATCTCCAGGGGCAGATACGCAGTATTTT. Translating it yields CASRSPGADTQYF.

V is TRBV7-8 and J is TRBJ2-6; TRBD2 matches at 9 bases. J was trimmed by 1 base and V by 5 bases; bases with no gene match: 9. The CDR3 has 18 amino acids. Germline loops: CDR1 SGHVS, CDR2 FQNEAQ. The CDR3 protein is CASSPSGVLGSGANVLTF. In DNA, the CDR3 is TGTGCCAGCAGCCCTAGCGGGGTGCTGGGGTCTGGGGCCAACGTCCTGACTTTC.

The chain joins TRBV19 to TRBJ2-1; the match to TRBD1 covers 9 bases. The CDR3 is 16 amino acids. Germline CDR1 is LNHDA and CDR2 is SQIVND (reference sequence). J gave up 2 bases and V 4 bases, and 6 bases lay outside the gene matches. The CDR3 spells CASSTLRDRAYNEQFF. The CDR3 nucleotides read TGTGCCAGTAGTACCCTCCGGGACAGGGCCTACAATGAGCAGTTCTTC.

The rearrangement links TRBV4-1 to TRBJ2-3, with D possibly TRBD2 on 6 matching bases. There are 18 residues in the CDR3. Trimming pared 3 bases from V and 2 bases from J, leaving 21 bases between. The germline V gene encodes CDR1 MGHRA and CDR2 YSYEKL. This CDR3 reads CASSHKPRSGGDTDTQYF. The CDR3 nucleotides are TGCGCCAGCAGCCACAAACCCCGGAGCGGAGGGGACACAGATACGCAGTATTTT.

The V gene is TRBV6-5, the J gene TRBJ1-1; D call uncertain. V lost 5 bases to trimming and J lost 2 bases, with 3 bases between them. This CDR3 comprises 11 residues. Germline values: CDR1 MNHEY, CDR2 SVGAGI. CDR3 coding DNA: TGTGCCAGCAGTATAAACACTGAAGCTTTCTTT. It codes for CASSINTEAFF.

This clone was found a few times. The chain is built from TRBV10-3 and TRBJ1-5, with 9 bases matching TRBD1. The CDR3 is made up of 14 amino acids. J gave up 6 bases and V 10 bases, and 10 bases lay outside the gene matches. Germline CDR1 is ENHRY and CDR2 is SYGVKD. The CDR3 reads CATAGGTGIQPQHF. CDR3 DNA: TGTGCCACCGCAGGGGGGACAGGGATTCAGCCCCAGCATTTT.

The CDR3 here is CASSSDGEGGPAGYGYTF. The CDR3, as DNA: TGCGCCAGCAGCTCCGACGGGGAGGGAGGGCCTGCTGGCTATGGCTACACCTTC. J is TRBJ1-2 and V is TRBV5-1; no reliable D call. V was cut by 3 bases and J by 4 bases, with 25 bases left in between. Per germline, CDR1 SGHRS and CDR2 YFSETQ. The CDR3 runs 18 residues.

This clone showed up just once. The chain carries TRBV4-1 and TRBJ2-4, with D unclear. Germline loops: CDR1 MGHRA, CDR2 YSYEKL. The ends were cut back, 1 base at V and 0 bases at J, with 7 bases in the middle. The CDR3 consists of 15 residues. The CDR3 protein is CASSQVGLAKNIQYF. The CDR3 DNA sequence: TGCGCCAGCAGCCAAGTGGGGTTAGCCAAAAACATTCAGTACTTC.

The chain is built from TRBV5-1 and TRBJ1-2, with 7 bases lining up with TRBD1. With V trimmed by 4 bases and J by 3 bases, 6 bases remained unmatched. The germline V gene encodes CDR1 SGHRS and CDR2 YFSETQ. The CDR3 consists of 14 residues. The CDR3 DNA reads TGCGCCAGCAGCCGAGGACAGGAGCACTATGGCTACACCTTC. This codes for CASSRGQEHYGYTF.

This clone was found a few times. The rearrangement uses TRBV14 and TRBJ2-4, with 8 bases matching TRBD2. Germline trimming cut 5 bases from V and 9 bases from J; bases unmatched to any gene: 15. CDR1 is SGHDN and CDR2 is FVKESK in the germline V gene. The CDR3 is made up of 16 amino acids. CDR3 sequence reads: CASSFFGSGSGGIQYF. The CDR3 region has the DNA TGTGCCAGCAGCTTCTTTGGGAGCGGGAGTGGCGGCATTCAGTACTTC.

Only a few counts were recorded for this clone. This chain joins TRBV29-1 and TRBJ1-4, with a tentative D call TRBD1 (5 bases). The CDR3 is made up of 13 amino acids. Deletions cut 4 bases from V and 8 bases from J, with 14 bases between. Germline assignment: CDR1 SQVTM and CDR2 ANQGSEA. DNA for the CDR3: TGCAGCGTTGGGGGACGTAATACCGAAAAACTGTTTTTT. Protein: CSVGGRNTEKLFF.